Presented here are 9 T cell receptor beta chains from one specimen sequenced in a study of regulatory T cells in long-lasting Graves disease (TCRdb year 2021). Interpreted using the paper, the time point label stands for: newly diagnosed GD, antithyroid drugs for less than 3 months. RNA was extracted from PBMCs in TRIzol for both TCR sequencing and RNA sequencing. Libraries were built with multiplex PCR. TCRdb records Illumina HiSeq 4000 as the sequencer. CDR3 regions were amplified by Arm-PCR with iRepertoire HTBI primers to construct TCR beta libraries. TCRdb reprocessing: public reads trimmed at Q25 with fastp, clones called with MiXCR, in-frame beta chains kept. Rows with a matching CDR3 protein are joined into one entry that keeps the most common DNA and genes. For this sample there are around 250,000 distinct CDR3 sequences; around 17% appear just once. Of the sample, more than 20% is held by the ten largest clones.

Sequenced here: peripheral blood mononuclear cells (PBMCs), sampled at new diagnosis, from a patient treated with antithyroid drugs. The receptors derive from a female donor with Graves disease.

This clonotype came up a few times. The V call is TRBV7-9, the J call TRBJ2-3, with a tentative D call TRBD2 (6 bases). With 11 bases removed from V and 1 base from J, the gap between germline ends came to 19 bases. CDR1 SEHNR and CDR2 FQNEAQ come from the germline V gene (reference sequence). This CDR3 is 15 amino acids long. The CDR3 loop is CAVYQKRAGTDTQYF. In DNA, the CDR3 is TGTGCCGTTTACCAAAAGCGGGCTGGCACAGATACGCAGTATTTT.

In its sample, this clonotype was seen once. A read error may be the cause here, since a much bigger clone is one base away. The V call is TRBV28, the J call TRBJ2-7; no firm D call. Germline V gene data show CDR1 as MDHEN and CDR2 as SYDVKM. This CDR3 region has 13 residues. CDR3 sequence: CASSSPLSYEQNF. In nucleotides, the CDR3 is TGTGCCAGCAGTTCTCCCCTCTCCTACGAGCAGAACTTC.

This clonotype appeared a few times. The genes are TRBV7-2 and TRBJ2-7, with TRBD2 matching over 13 bases. Trimming removed 5 bases from V and 3 bases from J; junction bases left unmatched: 7. Germline assignment: CDR1 SGHTA and CDR2 FQGNSA. CDR3 size: 16 residues. In nucleotides, the CDR3 is TGTGCCAGCAGCATACCTGGACTAGCGGGAGACTACGAGCAGTACTTC. Residues: CASSIPGLAGDYEQYF.

For this clonotype: Compared with germline, one end of the junction differs, possibly owing to a read error. The rearrangement joins TRBV3-1 to TRBJ2-2; D gene uncertain. CDR1 is LGHDT and CDR2 is YNNKEL in the germline V gene (reference sequence). This CDR3 has 17 amino acids. The CDR3 spells CASRQDVTASNTGELFF. For the CDR3, the DNA is TGTGCCAGCAGACAAGATGTCACAGCCTCGAACACCGGGGAGCTGTTTTTT.

V is TRBV20-1 and J is TRBJ2-1, with TRBD1 matching over 10 bases. V shed 0 bases, J shed 4 bases, and the junction held 6 bases outside the gene matches. The CDR3 loop spans 16 amino acids. The germline V gene encodes CDR1 DFQATT and CDR2 SNEGSKA (reference sequence). CDR3 region: CSARDSGTGDYNEQFF. Written as DNA, the CDR3 is TGCAGTGCTAGAGATAGCGGGACAGGGGATTACAATGAGCAGTTCTTC.

This clonotype has a handful of counts. The J gene is TRBJ2-5, the V gene TRBV7-9, with 13 positions matching TRBD2. The CDR3 runs 16 residues. CDR1 SEHNR and CDR2 FQNEAQ come from the germline V gene (reference sequence). The V segment lost 5 bases and the J segment 7 bases; nucleotides outside the gene matches: 10. CDR3: CASSPGGTSGMRTQYF. In DNA form, the CDR3 reads TGTGCCAGCAGCCCGGGTGGGACTAGCGGGATGCGGACCCAGTACTTC.

This clonotype was detected ten times or more. The gene calls are TRBV18 and TRBJ2-1; D perhaps matches TRBD2 (6 bases). Trimming took off 2 bases at V and 8 bases at J, with 10 bases between the two ends. This CDR3 contains 13 residues. The germline V gene encodes CDR1 KGHSH and CDR2 LQKENI. The CDR3: CASSPWGVDEQFF. The CDR3 DNA sequence: TGTGCCAGCTCACCATGGGGGGTCGATGAGCAGTTCTTC. Using reference TRBV18 and TRBJ2-1 for the parts outside the CDR3, the full variable domain is NAGVMQNPRHLVRRRGQEARLRCSPMKGHSHVYWYRQLPEEGLKFMVYLQKENIIDESGMPKERFSAEFPKEGPSILRIQQVVRGDSAAYFCASSPWGVDEQFFGPGTRLTVL.

This clonotype appeared many times. The J gene is TRBJ2-1, the V gene TRBV12-3 or TRBV12-4, with TRBD2 identical over 7 bases. The CDR3 spans 13 residues. The ends lost 3 bases at V and 5 bases at J; junction bases unmatched: 1. The CDR3 reads CASSFGLDNEQFF. The CDR3, as DNA: TGTGCCAGCAGTTTCGGACTAGACAATGAGCAGTTCTTC.

This clonotype was counted many times. This sequence joins TRBV5-4 and TRBJ2-3, with D possibly being TRBD2 (6 bases). The CDR3 is 15 amino acids. The V and J ends lost 0 bases and 4 bases respectively, with 12 bases between them. Germline lookup yields CDR1 SGHNT and CDR2 YYREEE (reference sequence). The CDR3, as DNA: TGTGCCAGCAGCTTGGCACTCAGGGAGGCAGATACGCAGTATTTT. It translates to CASSLALREADTQYF.